The clone carrying this TCR beta chain was found a few times. Antigen specificity is unknown. Compared with germline, one end of the junction differs, possibly owing to a read error. The data were taken from a study of early T cells in non-severe SARS-CoV-2 infection. Study at large: The authors sequenced bulk RNA from unsorted whole blood, leaving chains unpaired.

Study-level findings and limits: VDJdb matching favored anti-spike CD8 responses, missing private and CD4 specificities.

The CDR3 consists of 14 residues. Germline lookup yields CDR1 SSHAT and CDR2 FNYEAQ (reference sequence). Individual cDNA molecules carried attached unique molecular identifiers. Via MiXCR, TCRdb re-called the 5' RACE reads, giving one row per CDR3 protein. Here the sample spans approximately 89,000 distinct CDR3 sequences, about 14% being singletons. Material for sequencing was whole blood. V gene TRBV7-7 combines with J gene TRBJ2-3; 7 bases match TRBD1. The TCR sequence derives from an adult who was a healthcare worker with PCR-confirmed SARS-CoV-2 infection or an uninfected control (not recorded which). Here the CDR3 reads CASSTTGATDTQYF. The CDR3 nucleotides read TGTGCTAGCAGTACAACAGGGGCCACAGATACGCAGTATTTT.